This TCR beta chain derives from a study of identical twins. The study, taken as a whole, reports: With abundant cord blood beta clonotypes, insertions were fewer; memory repertoires showed no such pattern. Without tracking the same donors, conclusions rested on cross-sectional statistical analysis.

A remark on this clonotype: Antigen: not known.

Template switching introduced a universal primer site, and the cDNA bore unique molecular identifiers. In TCRdb, the 5' RACE reads were re-called with MiXCR into one record per CDR3 protein. The sample carries hundreds of thousands of distinct CDR3 sequences, 15% to 20% recorded once. V was clipped by 0 bases and J by 0 bases; unmatched bases: 4. The CDR3 is made up of 18 amino acids. CDR1 is SGHRS, CDR2 YFSETQ, per germline. A further study also used this sample, focusing on T cells expressing NK-cell markers.

The TCR was taken from a woman between 18 and 29 years old in good health. The sequencing sample was made of PBMCs. The V call is TRBV5-1, the J call TRBJ2-6, with TRBD2 matching over 9 bases. CDR3 DNA: TGCGCCAGCAGCTTGGTAGCGGGGGCCCTCTCTGGGGCCAACGTCCTGACTTTC. As protein: CASSLVAGALSGANVLTF.